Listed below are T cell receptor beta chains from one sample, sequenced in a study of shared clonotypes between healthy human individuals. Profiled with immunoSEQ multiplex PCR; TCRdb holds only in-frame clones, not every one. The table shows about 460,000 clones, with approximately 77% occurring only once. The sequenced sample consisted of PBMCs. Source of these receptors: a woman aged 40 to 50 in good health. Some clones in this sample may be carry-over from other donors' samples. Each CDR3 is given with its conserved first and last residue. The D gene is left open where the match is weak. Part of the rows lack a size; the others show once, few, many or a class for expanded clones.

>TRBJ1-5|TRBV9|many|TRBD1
TGTGCCAGCAGCGCCCGCCGGGACAGTTATAGCAATCAGCCCCAGCATTTT
CASSARRDSYSNQPQHF
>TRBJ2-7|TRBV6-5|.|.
TGTGCCAGCAGTTACTTGGGCGCGGGGTACGAGCAGTACTTC
CASSYLGAGYEQYF
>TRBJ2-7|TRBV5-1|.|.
TGCGCCAGCAGCTTTCAGGGGTCCTACGGGCAGTACTTC
CASSFQGSYGQYF
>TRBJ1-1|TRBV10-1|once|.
TGCGCCAGCAGTGAAAGGACAGATTACACTGAAGCTTTCTTT
CASSERTDYTEAFF
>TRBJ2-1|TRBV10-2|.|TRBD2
TGCGCCAGCAGTGAGTATAGCGGGAGGAAGAAAAATGAGCAGTTCTTC
CASSEYSGRKKNEQFF
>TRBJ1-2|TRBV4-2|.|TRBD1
TGTGCCAGCAGCCAAGGGGACCGGGACAGCTATGGCTACACCTTC
CASSQGDRDSYGYTF
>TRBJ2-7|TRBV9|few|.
TGTGCCAGCAGCGACCCTCGGGGAGACGAGCAGTACTTC
CASSDPRGDEQYF
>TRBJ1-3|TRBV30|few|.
TGTGCCTGGAGCCACCTGGGGGGTTCTGGAAACACCATATATTTT
CAWSHLGGSGNTIYF
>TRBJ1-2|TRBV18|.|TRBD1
TGTGCCAGCTCACCAATACAGGGGCATGACTATGGCTACACCTTC
CASSPIQGHDYGYTF
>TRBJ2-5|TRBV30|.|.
TGTGCCTGGAGTGTCCAGGGGGGGACCCAGTACTTC
CAWSVQGGTQYF
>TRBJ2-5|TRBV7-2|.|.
TGTGCCAGCAGCTTAGGGCCGGGTCCGCGGGACCAGTACTTC
CASSLGPGPRDQYF
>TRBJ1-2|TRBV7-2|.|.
TGTGCCAGCAGCAGCCAGGGGCGGACCCCTTATGGCTACACCTTC
CASSSQGRTPYGYTF
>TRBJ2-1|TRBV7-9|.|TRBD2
TGTGCCAGCAGCTTCGGGACTAGCGGGTACAATGAGCAGTTCTTC
CASSFGTSGYNEQFF
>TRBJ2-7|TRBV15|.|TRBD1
TGTGCCACCAAAAGGGACAGGGCAGCCTACGAGCAGTACTTC
CATKRDRAAYEQYF
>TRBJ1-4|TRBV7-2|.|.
TGTGCCAGCAGCTTAGAAGTCGGGGCTGCGGGAAAACTGTTTTTT
CASSLEVGAAGKLFF
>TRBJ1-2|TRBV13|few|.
TGTGCCAGCAGCTTACAGTGGGGGGTCCTGGGCTACACCTTC
CASSLQWGVLGYTF
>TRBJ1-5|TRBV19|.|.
TGTGCCAGTAGTGAGTCCAATCGGCCCCAGCATTTT
CASSESNRPQHF
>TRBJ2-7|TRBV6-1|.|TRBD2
TGTGCCAGCAGTTCACTAGCGGGGCTCTACGAGCAGTACTTC
CASSSLAGLYEQYF
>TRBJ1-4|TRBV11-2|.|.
TGTGCCAGCAGCTCCACCCCCAGTGGGGGCCCGCATGAAAAACTGTTTTTT
CASSSTPSGGPHEKLFF
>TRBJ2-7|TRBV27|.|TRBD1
TGTGCCAGCAGTTTGACAGGGGCTTGGATGTACGAGCAGTACTTC
CASSLTGAWMYEQYF
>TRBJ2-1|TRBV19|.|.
TGTGCCAGTAGGTCGGTCGGACACAATGAGCAGTTCTTC
CASRSVGHNEQFF
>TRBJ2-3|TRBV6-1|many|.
TGTGCCGTCCAAGGGGCAGATACGCAGTATTTT
CAVQGADTQYF
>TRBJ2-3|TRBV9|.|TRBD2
TGTGCCAGCAGCCTAGCGGGGGAGACTACGCAGTATTTT
CASSLAGETTQYF
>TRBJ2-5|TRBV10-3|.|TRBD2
TGTGCCATCAGTGACACCCTTCCTAGCGGGAGGCCCCAAGAGACCCAGTACTTC
CAISDTLPSGRPQETQYF
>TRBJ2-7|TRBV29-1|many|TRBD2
TGCAGCGTCTTGACTAGCGGGAGGCCGGGGGAGCAGTACTTC
CSVLTSGRPGEQYF
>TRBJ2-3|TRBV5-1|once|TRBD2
TGCGCCAGCAAACTAAGAGCGGGAGCCACAGATACGCAGTATTTT
CASKLRAGATDTQYF
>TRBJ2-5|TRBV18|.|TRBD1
TGTGCCAGCTTTTCCGGGACAGTACAAGAGACCCAGTACTTC
CASFSGTVQETQYF
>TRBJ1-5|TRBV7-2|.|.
TGTGCCAGCAGCTTAGTTTCCGGGAACAATCAGCCCCAGCATTTT
CASSLVSGNNQPQHF
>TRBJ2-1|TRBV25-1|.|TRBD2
TGTGCCAGCAGTGATGGAGCGGGACCGAATGAGCAGTTCTTC
CASSDGAGPNEQFF
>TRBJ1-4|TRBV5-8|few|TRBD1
TGTGCCAGCAGCTTGAAGGGGACAGGCGGCGTCGCAACTAATGAAAAACTGTTTTTT
CASSLKGTGGVATNEKLFF
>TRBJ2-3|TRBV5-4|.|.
TGTGCCAGCAGCTTGTTTGGCGTCCGCACAGATACGCAGTATTTT
CASSLFGVRTDTQYF
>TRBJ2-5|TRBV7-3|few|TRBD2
TGTGCCAGCAGCCGGGGACTACGGGAGACCCAGTACTTC
CASSRGLRETQYF
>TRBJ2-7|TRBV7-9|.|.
TGTGCCAGCAGCCTGGACGGTCCCTACGAGCAGTACTTC
CASSLDGPYEQYF
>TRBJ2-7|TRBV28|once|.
TGTGCCAGCAGCCCCGGTGGTGGCTACGAGCAGTACTTC
CASSPGGGYEQYF
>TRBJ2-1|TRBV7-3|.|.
TGTGCCAGCAGTCAGAGCCCGGAGGGTGAGCAGTTCTTC
CASSQSPEGEQFF
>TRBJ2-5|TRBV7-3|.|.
TGTGCTAGCAGCTCCGGCGGTGAGGGGGAGACCCAGTACTTC
CASSSGGEGETQYF
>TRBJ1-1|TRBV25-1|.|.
TGTGCCAGCAGCGGCATGGGTTGGGTCACTGAAGCTTTCTTT
CASSGMGWVTEAFF
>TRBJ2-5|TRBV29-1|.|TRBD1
TGCAGCGCGGGACAGGGTTTGGAGACCCAGTACTTC
CSAGQGLETQYF
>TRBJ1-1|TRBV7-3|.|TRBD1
TGTGCCAGCAGCCTAACCCGACAGGGGGGCACTGAAGCTTTCTTT
CASSLTRQGGTEAFF
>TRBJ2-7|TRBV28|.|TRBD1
TGTGCCAGCTCCAGGGGGCCCTACGAGCAGTACTTC
CASSRGPYEQYF
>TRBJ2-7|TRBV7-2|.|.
TGTGCCAGCAGCTTTGGTGGCGGCTACGAGCAGTACTTC
CASSFGGGYEQYF
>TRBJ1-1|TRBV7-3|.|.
TGTGCCAGCAGCCCCACGGCGGGGGCAAGGACTGAAGCTTTCTTT
CASSPTAGARTEAFF
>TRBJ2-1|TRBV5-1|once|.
TGCGCCAGCAGCTTGGCCGCGGGTTCGAGCTCCTACAATGAGCAGTTCTTC
CASSLAAGSSSYNEQFF
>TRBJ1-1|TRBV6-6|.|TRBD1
TGTGCCAGCAGTACCCCGACAGGGGTAACTGAAGCTTTCTTT
CASSTPTGVTEAFF
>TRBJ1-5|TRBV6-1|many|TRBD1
TGTGCCAGCAGTGAAGCGACAGGGTCGCGTCAGCCCCAGCATTTT
CASSEATGSRQPQHF
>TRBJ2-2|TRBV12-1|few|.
TGTGCCAGCAGCTTTTGTGGACAGCCGAACACCGGGGAGCTGTTTTTT
CASSFCGQPNTGELFF
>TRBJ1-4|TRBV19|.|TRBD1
TGTGCCAGTAGTTCGCGGGACAGGGGGCGCGTCAATGAAAAACTGTTTTTT
CASSSRDRGRVNEKLFF
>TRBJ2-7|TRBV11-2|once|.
TGTGCCAGCAGCTTCTCTGGAGGACCCTACGAGCAGTACTTC
CASSFSGGPYEQYF
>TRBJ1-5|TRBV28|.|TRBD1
TGTGCCAGCAGTTTGGGATACTTGAGGGGGCCTCGGCAGCCCCAGCATTTT
CASSLGYLRGPRQPQHF
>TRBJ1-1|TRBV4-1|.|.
TGCGCCAGCAGCCTCACAGGTGGGAACACTGAAGCTTTCTTT
CASSLTGGNTEAFF
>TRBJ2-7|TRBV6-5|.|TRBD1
TGTGCCAGCAGGGACAGGGGCCCGTACGAGCAGTACTTC
CASRDRGPYEQYF
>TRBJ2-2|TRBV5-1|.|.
TGCGCCAGCAGCTTGGGTGTTGGCAACACCGGGGAGCTGTTTTTT
CASSLGVGNTGELFF
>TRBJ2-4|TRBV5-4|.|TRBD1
TGTGCCAGCAGCTTACAGACAGGGACCAAAAACATTCAGTACTTC
CASSLQTGTKNIQYF
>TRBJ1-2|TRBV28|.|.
TGTGCCAGCAATAGTGACTATGGCTACACCTTC
CASNSDYGYTF
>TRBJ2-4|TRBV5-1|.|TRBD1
TGCGCCAGCAGCTTCGGCAGGGGGAACGCCAAAAACATTCAGTACTTC
CASSFGRGNAKNIQYF
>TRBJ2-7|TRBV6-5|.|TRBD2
TGTGCCAGCAGAGGACTAGCGGGAACGGGCGAGCAGTACTTC
CASRGLAGTGEQYF
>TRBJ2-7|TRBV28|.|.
TGTGCCAGCAGTCCCGGGAGTGTCTCCGAGCAGTACTTC
CASSPGSVSEQYF
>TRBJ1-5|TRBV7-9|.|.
TGTGCCAGCAGCTCCCACGGGCAGATTAATCAGCCCCAGCATTTT
CASSSHGQINQPQHF
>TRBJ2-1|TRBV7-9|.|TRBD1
TGTGCCAGCAGCTACGGACAGGGTCCCTACAATGAGCAGTTCTTC
CASSYGQGPYNEQFF